This T cell receptor beta chain was captured in a study of T cells in Graves' hyperthyroidism and ophthalmopathy. Trimming removed 2 bases at V and 2 bases at J, with 10 bases between. This CDR3 spans 15 amino acids. The germline gives CDR1 LNHDA, CDR2 SQIVND (reference sequence). Amplification of TCR beta CDR3 regions used RNA as the template. Initially, a first-round RT-PCR of the TCR CDR3 employed the HTBI primer set. TCRdb processed the multiplex PCR reads anew with MiXCR; each CDR3 protein has one entry. The sample has 330,000 or so distinct CDR3 sequences; around 19% are singletons. Sequencing was performed on blood. The chain combines TRBV19 with TRBJ1-3; a weak D match, TRBD1 (5 bases). The clonotype was recovered from a man aged 45-65 years with Graves' ophthalmopathy. The CDR3 bases are TGTGCCAGTAGTATATCCTGGGGGACTGGAAACACCATATATTTT. Its protein is CASSISWGTGNTIYF.